The next 4 T cell receptor beta chains were all read from a single sample in a study of spatial heterogeneity in lung cancer. TCRdb reprocessed the 5' RACE reads via MiXCR and lists one record per CDR3 protein. The sample consists of tens of thousands of distinct CDR3 sequences, about a fifth of them appearing once. Regarding time point: sample taken at primary tumor resection. The authors sequenced whole RNA from tumor, nontumor lung or frozen PBMC without sorting. Sequences were derived from PBMCs, sampled at surgery. The receptors were sampled from a male donor with early-stage non-small cell lung cancer.

This clonotype was observed a few times. The V and J genes are TRBV6-6 and TRBJ1-5, with 10 bases lining up with TRBD1. The germline V gene has CDR1 MNHNY and CDR2 SVGAGI (reference sequence). The length of the CDR3 is 18 residues. Trimming cost V 2 bases and J 0 bases; bases outside gene matches: 7. CDR3 protein: CASSYRTGGQYSNQPQHF. The CDR3 region has the DNA TGTGCCAGCAGTTACCGGACAGGGGGGCAATATAGCAATCAGCCCCAGCATTTT.

Ten or more counts support this clonotype. The chain joins TRBV5-1 to TRBJ1-1; D may be TRBD1 (5 bases). V lost 2 bases, J lost 6 bases, and 11 bases lay in between. The CDR3 length is 13 residues. Germline V gene lookup returns CDR1 SGHRS and CDR2 YFSETQ. The CDR3 nucleotides are TGCGCCAGCAGCTTATACCAGGGTGCTGAAGCTTTCTTT. It encodes CASSLYQGAEAFF.

The chain is built from TRBV29-1 and TRBJ2-1, with 7 bases fitting TRBD2. The CDR3 is made up of 11 amino acids. The V and J ends lost 6 bases and 6 bases, in that order; junction bases with no gene match: 2. Germline values: CDR1 SQVTM, CDR2 ANQGSEA. The CDR3 region has the DNA TGCAGCGTCTGGGGGGGCAATGAGCAGTTCTTC. Protein product: CSVWGGNEQFF.

This clonotype was seen only a few times. This chain joins TRBV20-1 and TRBJ2-5; 12 nucleotides match TRBD2. There are 14 residues in the CDR3. Germline V gene lookup returns CDR1 DFQATT and CDR2 SNEGSKA (reference sequence). Trimming cost V 7 bases and J 3 bases; bases outside gene matches: 6. DNA for the CDR3: TGCAGTGTTCGACTAGCGGGGGTTGAAGAGACCCAGTACTTC. It yields the protein CSVRLAGVEETQYF.